Listed below are T cell receptor beta chains from one sample, sequenced in a study of T cell responses to AZD1222 COVID-19 vaccine. Libraries were prepared by immunoSEQ multiplex PCR; TCRdb keeps only in-frame clonotypes and omits some of them. The sample has about 88,000 clones, roughly nine tenths seen once. The specimen comprised peripheral blood, sampled 28 days after the second AZD1222 dose. Source of these receptors: an adult who received the AZD1222 COVID-19 vaccine. CDR3s include the opening cysteine and the closing phenylalanine or tryptophan. Fields, in order: CDR3 length, clone size, V gene, D gene, J gene, CDR3 DNA, CDR3 protein. The D gene is left open where the match is weak. The size of a clone is reported for some rows only, either as once, few or many, or as a class for expanded clones.

cdr3_length: 15
clone_size: NA
v_call: TRBV4-2
d_call: NA
j_call: TRBJ1-4
cdr3_nt: TGTGCCAGCAGCCCACGGCAGTCAACTAATGAAAAACTGTTTTTT
cdr3_aa: CASSPRQSTNEKLFF

cdr3_length: 16
clone_size: NA
v_call: TRBV2
d_call: TRBD2
j_call: TRBJ2-1
cdr3_nt: TGTGCCAGCAGGGCGAGTGGACTAGCGGGGGACAATGAGCAGTTCTTC
cdr3_aa: CASRASGLAGDNEQFF

cdr3_length: 14
clone_size: NA
v_call: TRBV4-1
d_call: NA
j_call: TRBJ1-1
cdr3_nt: TGCGCCAGCAGCCAAGTCGCCCTTGGGGGTGAAGCTTTCTTT
cdr3_aa: CASSQVALGGEAFF

cdr3_length: 16
clone_size: NA
v_call: TRBV7-3
d_call: NA
j_call: TRBJ2-6
cdr3_nt: TGTGCCAGCAGCCCAGGGGGGAGCTCTGGGGCCAACGTCCTGACTTTC
cdr3_aa: CASSPGGSSGANVLTF

cdr3_length: 15
clone_size: NA
v_call: TRBV20-1
d_call: NA
j_call: TRBJ1-2
cdr3_nt: TGCAGTGCAAGTGACCCAACAGGGAGAATTCATGGCTACACCTTC
cdr3_aa: CSASDPTGRIHGYTF

cdr3_length: 13
clone_size: once
v_call: TRBV29-1
d_call: NA
j_call: TRBJ2-7
cdr3_nt: TGCAGCGTTAAGGGCAGGGAGTCGGGCGAGCAGTACTTC
cdr3_aa: CSVKGRESGEQYF

cdr3_length: 12
clone_size: NA
v_call: TRBV7-2
d_call: NA
j_call: TRBJ2-7
cdr3_nt: TGTGCCAGCAGTTCCCGGGGTGGCGAGCAGTACTTC
cdr3_aa: CASSSRGGEQYF

cdr3_length: 11
clone_size: NA
v_call: TRBV20-1
d_call: NA
j_call: TRBJ1-1
cdr3_nt: TGCAGTGCTACAGGGAACACTGAAGCTTTCTTT
cdr3_aa: CSATGNTEAFF

cdr3_length: 15
clone_size: NA
v_call: TRBV18
d_call: NA
j_call: TRBJ1-3
cdr3_nt: TGTGCCAGCTCACCACCGGGGGCATCTGGAAACACCATATATTTT
cdr3_aa: CASSPPGASGNTIYF

cdr3_length: 14
clone_size: NA
v_call: TRBV7-2
d_call: NA
j_call: TRBJ1-2
cdr3_nt: TGTGCCAGCACCGCGACAAGAGGGAACTATGGCTACACCTTC
cdr3_aa: CASTATRGNYGYTF

cdr3_length: 11
clone_size: NA
v_call: TRBV11-2
d_call: NA
j_call: TRBJ1-1
cdr3_nt: TGTGCCAGCAGCTACAACAGTGAAGCTTTCTTT
cdr3_aa: CASSYNSEAFF

cdr3_length: 13
clone_size: NA
v_call: TRBV19
d_call: TRBD1
j_call: TRBJ1-2
cdr3_nt: TGTGCCAGTGGGACAGGGGGCGGCTATGGCTACACCTTC
cdr3_aa: CASGTGGGYGYTF

cdr3_length: 14
clone_size: NA
v_call: TRBV5-1
d_call: NA
j_call: TRBJ2-5
cdr3_nt: TGCGCCAGCAGCCCCTCCGTTAGCCAAGAGACCCAGTACTTC
cdr3_aa: CASSPSVSQETQYF

cdr3_length: 16
clone_size: once
v_call: TRBV19
d_call: NA
j_call: TRBJ1-1
cdr3_nt: TGTGCCAGTAGTACCACTGGGACACCGGGAGGCACTGAAGCTTTCTTT
cdr3_aa: CASSTTGTPGGTEAFF

cdr3_length: 14
clone_size: NA
v_call: TRBV5-1
d_call: NA
j_call: TRBJ2-3
cdr3_nt: TGCGCCAGCAGCTTGCTCAGGGGCACAGATACGCAGTATTTT
cdr3_aa: CASSLLRGTDTQYF

cdr3_length: 11
clone_size: NA
v_call: TRBV20-1
d_call: NA
j_call: TRBJ1-3
cdr3_nt: TGCAGTGCTAGGGGGGAATACACCATATATTTT
cdr3_aa: CSARGEYTIYF

cdr3_length: 13
clone_size: NA
v_call: TRBV2
d_call: NA
j_call: TRBJ1-2
cdr3_nt: TGTGCCAGCAGTGAACCCCGGTTCTATGGCTACACCTTC
cdr3_aa: CASSEPRFYGYTF

cdr3_length: 16
clone_size: once
v_call: TRBV16
d_call: NA
j_call: TRBJ1-4
cdr3_nt: TGTGCCAGCAGCCAATCGATCGTGTTCGCAGTGGAAAAACTGTTTTTT
cdr3_aa: CASSQSIVFAVEKLFF

cdr3_length: 13
clone_size: NA
v_call: TRBV2
d_call: TRBD1
j_call: TRBJ2-1
cdr3_nt: TGTGCCAGCAGTTGGGGACAGGGGAATGAGCAGTTCTTC
cdr3_aa: CASSWGQGNEQFF

cdr3_length: 16
clone_size: NA
v_call: TRBV6-1
d_call: TRBD1
j_call: TRBJ1-1
cdr3_nt: TGTGCCAGCAGTGGTGGGACAGGGCATATGAACACTGAAGCTTTCTTT
cdr3_aa: CASSGGTGHMNTEAFF

cdr3_length: 15
clone_size: NA
v_call: TRBV18
d_call: NA
j_call: TRBJ1-3
cdr3_nt: TGTGCCAGCTCACCACTCCAAGACTCTGGAAACACCATATATTTT
cdr3_aa: CASSPLQDSGNTIYF

cdr3_length: 14
clone_size: few
v_call: TRBV7-9
d_call: NA
j_call: TRBJ1-2
cdr3_nt: TGTGCCAGCAGCCTCGTGGGCAGGGACTCGGGCTACACCTTC
cdr3_aa: CASSLVGRDSGYTF

cdr3_length: 16
clone_size: NA
v_call: TRBV15
d_call: NA
j_call: TRBJ2-7
cdr3_nt: TGTGCCACCAGCCGAGGAGGACATATGAGCTCCTACGAGCAGTACTTC
cdr3_aa: CATSRGGHMSSYEQYF

cdr3_length: 14
clone_size: NA
v_call: TRBV7-2
d_call: NA
j_call: TRBJ2-5
cdr3_nt: TGTGCCAGCAGGATTAGCGCGTCAGGGGAGACCCAGTACTTC
cdr3_aa: CASRISASGETQYF

cdr3_length: 16
clone_size: once
v_call: TRBV19
d_call: NA
j_call: TRBJ1-4
cdr3_nt: TGTGCCAGTAGTATATTCGGGACGGCAACTAATGAAAAACTGTTTTTT
cdr3_aa: CASSIFGTATNEKLFF

cdr3_length: 15
clone_size: NA
v_call: TRBV5-1
d_call: NA
j_call: TRBJ2-7
cdr3_nt: TGCGCCAGCAGCTTGGGGTTGGGTGGCTCCTACGAGCAGTACTTC
cdr3_aa: CASSLGLGGSYEQYF

cdr3_length: 15
clone_size: NA
v_call: TRBV6-5
d_call: NA
j_call: TRBJ2-7
cdr3_nt: TGTGCCAGCAGTTACTCGACCAGCGGGCTTTACGAGCAGTACTTC
cdr3_aa: CASSYSTSGLYEQYF

cdr3_length: 13
clone_size: NA
v_call: TRBV19
d_call: NA
j_call: TRBJ2-5
cdr3_nt: TGTGCCAGTAGTTCGACTAAACAAGAGACCCAGTACTTC
cdr3_aa: CASSSTKQETQYF

cdr3_length: 14
clone_size: NA
v_call: TRBV14
d_call: NA
j_call: TRBJ1-1
cdr3_nt: TGTGCCAGCAGCACCGGGTACAGGAACACTGAAGCTTTCTTT
cdr3_aa: CASSTGYRNTEAFF